A single sample gave rise to the 23 T cell receptor beta chains below, sequenced in a study of T cells after yellow fever vaccination. Via MiXCR, TCRdb re-called the 5' RACE reads, giving one row per CDR3 protein. The sample lists about 510,000 distinct CDR3 sequences, roughly a fifth occurring once. Specimen: PBMCs, collected less than 25 days after the first yellow fever vaccination. These receptor sequences come from a man aged 18-30 years who received the YFV17D yellow fever vaccine.

V and J are TRBV6-2 or TRBV6-3 and TRBJ2-7, with D tentatively TRBD1 (5 bases). This CDR3 is built from 11 residues. The germline V gene encodes CDR1 MNHEY and CDR2 SVGEGT. V was trimmed by 8 bases and J by 6 bases, leaving 11 bases between them. The CDR3 DNA follows: TGTGCCAGCGCATGGGGCTCCGAGCAGTACGTC. It specifies CASAWGSEQYV.

This clonotype was picked up a small number of times. V usage is TRBV7-9 and J usage is TRBJ2-5, with D uncertain. The CDR3 covers 16 residues. V was clipped by 8 bases and J by 4 bases, with 23 bases between them. CDR1 SEHNR and CDR2 FQNEAQ come from the germline V gene (reference sequence). The CDR3 region is CASPSPGSSLGETQYF. The CDR3 DNA reads as TGTGCCAGCCCCTCGCCGGGCTCTTCGTTGGGAGAGACCCAGTACTTC.

The chain carries TRBV5-1 and TRBJ2-3, with a possible D match to TRBD2 (5 bases). Germline V gene lookup returns CDR1 SGHRS and CDR2 YFSETQ. The CDR3 sequence is 14 residues long. V shed 6 bases and J shed 2 bases, with 13 bases lying between them. This CDR3 is CASTTDWDTDTQYF. The CDR3 nucleotides are TGCGCCAGCACGACGGACTGGGACACAGATACGCAGTATTTT.

The chain uses TRBV4-1 and TRBJ2-7; possible D gene TRBD2, 6 bases. V gave up 4 bases and J gave up 7 bases, with 20 bases separating them. Germline CDR1 is MGHRA and CDR2 is YSYEKL. The CDR3 consists of 15 residues. CDR3 bases: TGCGCCAGCAGCCGCGGGACGCCCGGGTCTCAGGAGCAGTACGTC. This encodes CASSRGTPGSQEQYV.

This clonotype was counted a few times. The CDR3 DNA is TGCGCCAGCAGCTTACCGGACACGCCGTACGAAGCTTTCTTT. It translates to CASSLPDTPYEAFF. This chain connects TRBV5-1 to TRBJ1-1, with a weak D call TRBD1 (5 bases). Germline V gene data show CDR1 as SGHRS and CDR2 as YFSETQ. Trimming pared 2 bases from V and 8 bases from J, leaving 16 bases between. The CDR3 runs 14 residues. The full variable domain, in which reference TRBV5-1 and TRBJ1-1 provide the parts outside the CDR3, is KAGVTQTPRYLIKTRGQQVTLSCSPISGHRSVSWYQQTPGQGLQFLFEYFSETQRNKGNFPGRFSGRQFSNSRSEMNVSTLELGDSALYLCASSLPDTPYEAFFGQGTRLTVV.

This chain joins TRBV29-1 and TRBJ2-7; 8 nucleotides match TRBD2. Per the germline V gene, CDR1 is SQVTM and CDR2 is ANQGSEA. The J segment lost 3 bases and the V segment lost 4 bases, leaving 2 bases of the junction unmatched. CDR3 size: 12 residues. The CDR3 DNA reads TGCAGCGTTGCGGGGGGGAACTACGAGCAGTACTTC. It codes for CSVAGGNYEQYF.

The chain joins TRBV11-2 to TRBJ2-7; D not resolved. CDR3 length: 14 amino acids. The V and J ends lost 8 bases and 3 bases respectively, with 17 bases between them. CDR1 is SGHAT, CDR2 FQNNGV, per germline. The CDR3 is CASARTEEVYEQYF. Here the CDR3 DNA reads TGTGCCAGCGCGCGGACCGAAGAGGTCTACGAGCAGTACTTC.

The sample holds a few counts of this clonotype. This chain uses TRBV6-2 or TRBV6-3 with TRBJ2-7; 9 bases align to TRBD1. J was trimmed by 7 bases and V by 6 bases; bases with no gene match: 7. CDR1 and CDR2 (germline): MNHEY, SVGEGT. This CDR3 is 13 amino acids long. As DNA, the CDR3 is TGTGCCAGCAGAGTACAGGGGGCAAGGGAGCAGTACTTC. Translation gives CASRVQGAREQYF.

J is TRBJ1-5 and V is TRBV21-1. TRBV21-1 constitutes a pseudogene. The CDR3 extends over 14 amino acids. The DNA of the CDR3 is TGTGCCAGCAGCAAATTAGATCCTGCTCAGCCCCAGCATTTT. Amino acids: CASSKLDPAQPQHF.

The V and J genes are TRBV9 and TRBJ2-2; maybe TRBD2 (5 bases). The V gene's germline CDR1 is SGDLS and CDR2 YYNGEE. The CDR3 contains 16 residues. Trimming removed 2 bases at V and 6 bases at J, with 17 bases between. The CDR3 DNA follows: TGTGCCAGCAGCGTCGCCCCCAACGGGGATTCCGGGGAGCTGTTTTTT. It encodes CASSVAPNGDSGELFF.

This clonotype appeared a few times. In DNA, the CDR3 is TGTGCCAGCAGCCAAGATCAGGGGTATATTTATTGGAATGAGCAGTTCTTC. Its translation is CASSQDQGYIYWNEQFF. This chain uses TRBV3-1 with TRBJ2-1; D is possibly TRBD1 (6 bases). The CDR3 runs to 17 residues. Trimming cost V 0 bases and J 7 bases, with 19 bases left between them. Germline V gene lookup returns CDR1 LGHDT and CDR2 YNNKEL (reference sequence).

Details on this clonotype: At one end, the junction sequence differs from germline, possibly due to a read error. V usage is TRBV6-5 and J usage is TRBJ1-2, with unresolved D. CDR3 length: 13 amino acids. The germline gives CDR1 MNHEY, CDR2 SVGAGI. The CDR3: CACSYSARDGYTF. The CDR3 nucleotides read TGTGCCTGCAGTTACAGTGCACGGGATGGCTACACCTTC.

This clonotype was seen only a few times. The gene calls are TRBV6-1 and TRBJ2-3; a weak D match, TRBD2 (6 bases). The V end lost 7 bases, the J end lost 2 bases, and 16 bases lay between the germline ends. Germline-derived CDR1 and CDR2 are MNHNS and SASEGT. This CDR3 spans 15 amino acids. The CDR3 coding sequence is TGTGCCAGCACCTCCTGGAGGGGAGCCACAGATACGCAGTATTTT. It encodes CASTSWRGATDTQYF.

This clonotype has ten or more counts. The V and J genes are TRBV12-3 or TRBV12-4 and TRBJ1-2; 8 bases fit TRBD1. Trimming took 8 bases from V and 2 from J; bases not matched to a gene: 7. This CDR3 is built from 14 residues. The chain's CDR3 is CASSDRGSNYGYTF. The CDR3, as DNA: TGTGCCAGCTCAGACAGGGGTTCCAACTATGGCTACACCTTC.

This chain uses TRBV6-5 with TRBJ1-1, with a possible D match to TRBD1 (6 bases). The ends were cut back, 2 bases at V and 6 bases at J, with 16 bases in the middle. The germline V gene has CDR1 MNHEY and CDR2 SVGAGI. There are 15 residues in the CDR3. CDR3 protein: CASSYLFEGGAEAFF. DNA of the CDR3: TGTGCCAGCAGTTACCTATTTGAGGGGGGGGCTGAAGCTTTCTTT.

This clonotype was counted between two and nine times. The rearrangement joins TRBV10-2 to TRBJ2-7; the D gene is possibly TRBD2 (6 bases). Looked up from germline, CDR1 is WSHSY and CDR2 is SAAADI. This CDR3 comprises 15 residues. V lost 6 bases to trimming and J lost 1 base, with 16 bases between them. CDR3 nucleotides: TGCGCCAGCAGCCCCGGGACTTTCCGATCCTACGAGCAGTACTTC. Protein: CASSPGTFRSYEQYF.

This clonotype was observed a handful of times. The CDR3 DNA reads as TGTGCCTCCCGGACAGGTGGACTCTCTGGGGCCAACGTCCTGACTTTC. Amino acid sequence: CASRTGGLSGANVLTF. The chain carries TRBV6-1 and TRBJ2-6; 7 bases fit TRBD1. The CDR3 runs to 16 residues. The V gene end was trimmed by 11 bases and the J gene end by 0 bases; junction bases not matched to a gene: 10. The germline CDR1 and CDR2 sequences are MNHNS and SASEGT.

This clonotype was detected only a few times. The chain couples TRBV7-8 to TRBJ2-5; D is perhaps TRBD1 or TRBD2 (5 bases each). Germline V gives CDR1 SGHVS, CDR2 FQNEAQ. V shed 3 bases and J shed 5 bases, with 10 bases lying between them. CDR3 length equals 13 residues. The CDR3 protein is CASSFEGYETQYF. The CDR3 DNA follows: TGTGCCAGCAGCTTCGAGGGGTACGAGACCCAGTACTTC.

The chain combines TRBV4-3 with TRBJ1-1; D not certain. V was pared by 4 bases and J by 0 bases, with 12 bases between. The germline V gene encodes CDR1 LGHNA and CDR2 YSLEER. CDR3 size: 15 residues. CDR3 region: CASSPVRVVNTEAFF. The DNA for the CDR3 is TGCGCCAGCAGCCCCGTTCGAGTCGTGAACACTGAAGCTTTCTTT.

The rearrangement uses TRBV6-1 and TRBJ2-3, with TRBD1 identical over 7 bases. The CDR3 spans 15 residues. Germline V gene sequence: CDR1 MNHNS, CDR2 SASEGT. Trimming removed 3 bases from V and 0 bases from J; junction bases left unmatched: 3. Here the CDR3 reads CASSEGQTSTDTQYF. CDR3 coding DNA: TGTGCCAGCAGTGAGGGACAGACCAGCACAGATACGCAGTATTTT.

The chain recombines TRBV6-5 with TRBJ2-3, with D perhaps matching TRBD2 (5 bases). The germline V and J ends were trimmed by 0 bases and 2 bases, with 9 bases remaining between them. The CDR3 runs to 15 residues. Looked up from germline, CDR1 is MNHEY and CDR2 is SVGAGI. CDR3 in amino acids: CASSYSGIATDTQYF. CDR3 DNA sequence: TGTGCCAGCAGTTACTCCGGGATAGCCACAGATACGCAGTATTTT.

This chain joins TRBV2 and TRBJ2-2; 9 nucleotides line up with TRBD1. CDR3 size: 18 residues. The V gene's germline CDR1 is SNHLY and CDR2 FYNNEI. V gave up 4 bases and J gave up 3 bases; unmatched junction bases: 12. The CDR3 sequence: CASSAGIQGAMDTGELFF. The CDR3, as DNA: TGTGCCAGCAGTGCCGGGATACAGGGGGCGATGGACACCGGGGAGCTGTTTTTT.

There are a few counts of this clonotype. The rearrangement uses TRBV20-1 and TRBJ1-1; 7 bases line up with TRBD1. Per germline, CDR1 DFQATT and CDR2 SNEGSKA (reference sequence). The V gene end was trimmed by 4 bases and the J gene end by 5 bases; junction bases not matched to a gene: 10. CDR3 length: 14 amino acids. The CDR3 protein is CSAKQTGLGTEAFF. Written as DNA, the CDR3 is TGCAGTGCTAAACAGACAGGGCTGGGGACTGAAGCTTTCTTT.